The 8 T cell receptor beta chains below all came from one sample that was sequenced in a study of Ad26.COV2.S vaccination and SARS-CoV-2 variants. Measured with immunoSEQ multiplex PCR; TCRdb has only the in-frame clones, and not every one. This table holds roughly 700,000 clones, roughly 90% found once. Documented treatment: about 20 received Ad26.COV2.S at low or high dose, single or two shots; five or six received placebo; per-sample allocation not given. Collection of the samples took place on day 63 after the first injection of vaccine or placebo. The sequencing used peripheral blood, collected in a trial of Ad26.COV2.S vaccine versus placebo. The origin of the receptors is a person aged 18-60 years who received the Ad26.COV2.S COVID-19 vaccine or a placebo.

CDR3 residues: CASSFSGAGAGELFF. In nucleotides, the CDR3 is TGCGCCAGCAGCTTCAGCGGGGCGGGGGCCGGGGAGCTGTTTTTT. The chain couples TRBV5-1 to TRBJ2-2, with TRBD2 identical over 7 bases. The CDR3 is 15 residues long. Germline CDR1 and CDR2: SGHRS and YFSETQ. J was trimmed by 6 bases and V by 2 bases; bases with no gene match: 7.

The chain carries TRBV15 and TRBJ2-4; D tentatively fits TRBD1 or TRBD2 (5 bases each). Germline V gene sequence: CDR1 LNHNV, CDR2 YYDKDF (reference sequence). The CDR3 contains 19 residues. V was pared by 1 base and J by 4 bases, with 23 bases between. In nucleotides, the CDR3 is TGTGCCACCAGCAGAGTGAGGGGATTAGGAGAGGTTAAAAAAAACATTCAGTACTTC. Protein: CATSRVRGLGEVKKNIQYF.

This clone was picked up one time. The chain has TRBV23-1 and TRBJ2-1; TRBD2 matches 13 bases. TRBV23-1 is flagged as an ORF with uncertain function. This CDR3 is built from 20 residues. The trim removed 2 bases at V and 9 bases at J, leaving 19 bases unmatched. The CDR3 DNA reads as TGCGCCAGCAGTCAAAGTCGCCGGACTAGCGGGAGTCCCCGGTCGGGTGAGCAGTTCTTC. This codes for CASSQSRRTSGSPRSGEQFF.

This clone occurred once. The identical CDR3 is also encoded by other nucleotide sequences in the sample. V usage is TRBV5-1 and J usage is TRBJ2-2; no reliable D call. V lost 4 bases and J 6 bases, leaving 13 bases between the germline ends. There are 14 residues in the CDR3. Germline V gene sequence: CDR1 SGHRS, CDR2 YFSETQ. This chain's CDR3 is CASSPRAGPGELFF. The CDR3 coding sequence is TGCGCCAGCAGCCCCCGGGCAGGCCCCGGGGAGCTGTTTTTT.

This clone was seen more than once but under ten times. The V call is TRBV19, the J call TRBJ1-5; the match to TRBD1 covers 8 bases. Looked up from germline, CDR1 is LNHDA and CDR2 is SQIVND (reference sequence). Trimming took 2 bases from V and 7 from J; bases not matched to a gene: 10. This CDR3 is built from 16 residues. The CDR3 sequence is CASSISLWGDRQPQHF. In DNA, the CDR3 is TGTGCCAGTAGTATATCCCTCTGGGGGGACAGGCAGCCCCAGCATTTT.

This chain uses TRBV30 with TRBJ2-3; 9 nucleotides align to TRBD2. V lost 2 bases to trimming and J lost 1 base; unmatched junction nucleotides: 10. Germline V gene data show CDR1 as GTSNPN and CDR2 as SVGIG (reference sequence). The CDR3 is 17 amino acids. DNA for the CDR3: TGTGCCTGGAGTCTGGGTATGACTAGCGGCCGCACAGATACGCAGTATTTT. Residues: CAWSLGMTSGRTDTQYF.

The CDR3 DNA reads as TGCAGCGCCCTCGGGGGCGTGAGGGAGACCCAGTACTTC. Its translation: CSALGGVRETQYF. The chain uses TRBV29-1 and TRBJ2-5; D may match TRBD1 or TRBD2 (6 bases each). Germline V lookup: CDR1 SQVTM, CDR2 ANQGSEA. The CDR3 covers 13 residues. Trimming cost V 7 bases and J 5 bases, with 17 bases left between them. Full variable domain (outside the CDR3, taken from reference TRBV29-1 and TRBJ2-5): SAVISQKPSRDICQRGTSLTIQCQVDSQVTMMFWYRQQPGQSLTLIATANQGSEATYESGFVIDKFPISRPNLTFSTLTVSNMSPEDSSIYLCSALGGVRETQYFGPGTRLLVL.

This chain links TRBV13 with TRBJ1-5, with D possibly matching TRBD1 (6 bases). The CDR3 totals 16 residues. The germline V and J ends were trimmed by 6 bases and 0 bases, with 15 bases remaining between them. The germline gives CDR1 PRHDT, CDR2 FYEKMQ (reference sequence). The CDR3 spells CASRTGQFFSNQPQHF. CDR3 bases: TGTGCCAGCAGAACCGGACAGTTTTTTAGCAATCAGCCCCAGCATTTT.